Below, 7 T cell receptor beta chains from the same sample are listed, as sequenced in a study of identifying expanded T cells in peripheral blood. TCRdb's copy holds only in-frame clones and misses some; the assay was immunoSEQ multiplex PCR. The top ten hold around 14% of the sample, which has 97,000 or so clones, about nine tenths seen once. The specimen sequenced was blood. The receptor set was obtained from a person aged 18 to 75 in good health.

The chain recombines TRBV28 with TRBJ1-3; TRBD1 is a possible D gene (5 bases). Germline assignment: CDR1 MDHEN and CDR2 SYDVKM. This CDR3 comprises 16 residues. V was clipped by 4 bases and J by 2 bases, with 15 bases between them. The CDR3 is CASSSPGGVTGNTIYF. DNA of the CDR3: TGTGCCAGCAGTTCACCCGGGGGAGTAACTGGAAACACCATATATTTT. Full variable domain (outside the CDR3, taken from reference TRBV28 and TRBJ1-3): DVKVTQSSRYLVKRTGEKVFLECVQDMDHENMFWYRQDPGLGLRLIYFSYDVKMKEKGDIPEGYSVSREKKERFSLILESASTNQTSMYLCASSSPGGVTGNTIYFGEGSWLTVV.

This sequence joins TRBV4-2 and TRBJ2-5, with 9 bases matching TRBD1. The CDR3 runs to 16 residues. V lost 4 bases, J lost 4 bases, and 10 bases stayed unmatched. Germline V gene sequence: CDR1 LGHNA, CDR2 YNFKEQ. DNA of the CDR3: TGTGCCAGCAGCCGATCCGGGACAGGGTTGGGAGAGACCCAGTACTTC. It specifies CASSRSGTGLGETQYF.

This chain uses TRBV30 with TRBJ2-7; 7 bases agree with TRBD1. V trimming: 3 bases; J trimming: 1 base; junction bases outside the gene matches: 9. This CDR3 region has 15 residues. The germline V gene has CDR1 GTSNPN and CDR2 SVGIG (reference sequence). The CDR3 DNA follows: TGTGCCTGGAGAATAAAGACAGGGTGGTCCTACGAGCAGTACTTC. Translating it yields CAWRIKTGWSYEQYF. Drawing the rest from reference TRBV30 and TRBJ2-7, the complete variable domain is SQTIHQWPATLVQPVGSPLSLECTVEGTSNPNLYWYRQAAGRGLQLLFYSVGIGQISSEVPQNLSASRPQDRQFILSSKKLLLSDSGFYLCAWRIKTGWSYEQYFGPGTRLTVT.

The chain is built from TRBV30 and TRBJ2-1; possible D gene TRBD1, 6 bases. CDR3 length: 14 amino acids. With 3 bases removed from V and 3 bases from J, the gap between germline ends came to 12 bases. CDR1 and CDR2 from the germline V gene are GTSNPN and SVGIG (reference sequence). CDR3 sequence reads: CAWRTDRSYNEQFF. The CDR3, as DNA: TGTGCCTGGAGGACCGACAGGAGCTACAATGAGCAGTTCTTC.

This rearrangement joins TRBV10-1 to TRBJ1-1; D remains unclear. Germline CDR1 is WNHNN and CDR2 is SYGVQD (reference sequence). There are 13 residues in the CDR3. V shed 2 bases and J shed 4 bases, with 8 bases lying between them. The CDR3 reads CASSEKESTEAFF. The DNA of the CDR3 is TGCGCCAGCAGTGAGAAGGAGTCCACTGAAGCTTTCTTT.

This clone was observed once. The chain uses TRBV28 and TRBJ2-7, with D perhaps being TRBD1 or TRBD2 (5 bases each). From germline, CDR1 is MDHEN and CDR2 SYDVKM. V gave up 5 bases and J gave up 5 bases, with 19 bases separating them. The CDR3 is 15 residues long. CDR3 in amino acids: CASSDQRTYSNEQYF. The CDR3 DNA sequence: TGTGCCAGCAGTGACCAGCGGACATATTCTAACGAGCAGTACTTC.

J is TRBJ2-5 and V is TRBV5-5, with 7 nucleotides matching TRBD1. This CDR3 has 14 residues. The germline V gene encodes CDR1 SGHKS and CDR2 YYEKEE (reference sequence). With V trimmed by 1 base and J by 5 bases, 5 bases remained unmatched. The DNA of the CDR3 is TGTGCCAGCAGCTTGATAGGGGGCGAGGAGACCCAGTACTTC. Protein sequence: CASSLIGGEETQYF.